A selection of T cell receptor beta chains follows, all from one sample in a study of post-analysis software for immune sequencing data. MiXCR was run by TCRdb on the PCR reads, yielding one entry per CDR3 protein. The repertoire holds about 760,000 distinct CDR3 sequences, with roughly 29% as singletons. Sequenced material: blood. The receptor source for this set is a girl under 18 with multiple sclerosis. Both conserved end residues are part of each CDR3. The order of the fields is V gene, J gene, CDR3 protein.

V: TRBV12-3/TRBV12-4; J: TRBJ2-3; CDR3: CASSPRLGGRASDTQYF
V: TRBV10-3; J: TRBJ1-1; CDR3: CAISSGDLTAFF
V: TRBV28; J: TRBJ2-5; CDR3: CASSKPGYQETQYF
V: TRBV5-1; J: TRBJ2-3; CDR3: CASKEGPGSTDTQYF
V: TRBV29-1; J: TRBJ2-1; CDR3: CSGEGAFDEQFF
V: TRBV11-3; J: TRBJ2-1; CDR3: CASSLGVAEQFF
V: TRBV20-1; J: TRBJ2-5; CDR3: CSAMEETQYF
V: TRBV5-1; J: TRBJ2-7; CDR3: CASSLDDGDYEQYF
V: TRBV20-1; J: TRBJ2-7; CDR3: CSARGGRERPYEQYF
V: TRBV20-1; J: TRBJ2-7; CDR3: CRAFGACYEQYF
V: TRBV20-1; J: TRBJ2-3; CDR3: CSARVGAGGPTQYF
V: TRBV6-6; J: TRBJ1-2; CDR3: CASSYGIDGYGYTF
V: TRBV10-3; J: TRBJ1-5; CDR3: CAISGANRGGNQPQHF
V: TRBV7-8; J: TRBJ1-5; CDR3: CASSPAGRGSQPQHF
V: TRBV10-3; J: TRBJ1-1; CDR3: CAISQGQGAGAFF
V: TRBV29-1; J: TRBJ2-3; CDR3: CSVATDTQYF
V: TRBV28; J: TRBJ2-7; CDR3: CASSLESLRGYEQYF
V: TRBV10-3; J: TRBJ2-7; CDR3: CATSGSWTGSSYEQYF
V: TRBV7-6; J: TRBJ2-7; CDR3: CASSPNPLAASYEQYF
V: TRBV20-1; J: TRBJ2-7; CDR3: CSARGPTKLAGGNYEQYF
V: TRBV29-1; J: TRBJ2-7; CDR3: CSVEAPGYEQYF
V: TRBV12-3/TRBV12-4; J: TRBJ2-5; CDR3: CASRVLMGRQETQYF
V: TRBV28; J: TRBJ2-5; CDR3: CASTGPTARDETQYF
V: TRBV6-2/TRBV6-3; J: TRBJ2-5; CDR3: CASTRVVQETQYF
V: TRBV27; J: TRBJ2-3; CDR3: CASREGLNTQYF
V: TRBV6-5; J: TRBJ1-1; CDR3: CASRIGGTEAFF
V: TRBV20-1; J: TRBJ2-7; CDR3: CSASQGAEQYF
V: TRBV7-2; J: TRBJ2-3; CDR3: CASSTRLAGGLDTQYF
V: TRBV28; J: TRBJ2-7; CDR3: CASTSEHHYEQYF
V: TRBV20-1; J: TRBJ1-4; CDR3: CSATSGGDNEKLFF
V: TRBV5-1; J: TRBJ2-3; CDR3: CASSLERPNTDTQYF
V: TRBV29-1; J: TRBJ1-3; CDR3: CSVGQGSSGNTIYF
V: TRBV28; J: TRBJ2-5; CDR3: CASSPHLAGGETQYF
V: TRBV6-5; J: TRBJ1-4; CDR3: CASSPLGGQTNEKLFF
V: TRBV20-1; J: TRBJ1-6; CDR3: CSARDSRGPLHF